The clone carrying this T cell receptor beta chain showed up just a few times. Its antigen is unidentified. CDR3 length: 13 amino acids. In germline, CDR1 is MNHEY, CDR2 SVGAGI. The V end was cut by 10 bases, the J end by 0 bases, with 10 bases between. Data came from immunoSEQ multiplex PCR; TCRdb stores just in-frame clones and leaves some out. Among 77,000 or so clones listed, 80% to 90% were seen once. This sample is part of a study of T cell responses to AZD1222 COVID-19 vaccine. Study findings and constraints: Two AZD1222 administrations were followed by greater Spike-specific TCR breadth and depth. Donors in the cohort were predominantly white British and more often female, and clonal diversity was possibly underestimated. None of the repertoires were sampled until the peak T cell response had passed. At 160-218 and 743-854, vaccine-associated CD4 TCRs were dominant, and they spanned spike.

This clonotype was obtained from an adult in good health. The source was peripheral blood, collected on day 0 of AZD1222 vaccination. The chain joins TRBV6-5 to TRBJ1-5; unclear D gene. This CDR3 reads CAISGVSNQPQHF. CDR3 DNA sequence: TGTGCCATCTCCGGGGTTAGCAATCAGCCCCAGCATTTT.